This T cell receptor (beta chain) was sequenced in a study of blood T cell repertoires in COVID-19. About the research overall: Spain, Italy and the United States supplied samples that represented acute and convalescent COVID-19. PBMCs, B-cell-depleted T cells, or T cells were the source of the cDNA or gDNA that made up the material.

Authors' data handling: Amplification with reference gene primers provided the estimates of nucleated cell counts. Some clones are missing from TCRdb's copy, which holds only in-frame ones; the method was immunoSEQ multiplex PCR. V and J calls and clone size come straight from that table; D and trimming were deduced from the DNA. The sample holds approximately 110,000 clones, 85% seen once. CDR1 and CDR2 (germline): MDHEN, SYDVKM. V lost 8 bases, J lost 1 base, and 17 bases lay in between. The CDR3 length is 15 residues. This clonotype originated in a human donor in a cohort sampled during active COVID-19. This chain uses TRBV28 with TRBJ1-1; D not certain. The source material was peripheral blood. The CDR3 sequence is CASPPPAGENTEAFF. CDR3 DNA: TGTGCCAGCCCCCCCCCGGCCGGAGAGAACACTGAAGCTTTCTTT.